This entry lists 32 T cell receptor beta chains sequenced from one sample in a study of T-cell reconstitution after alpha-beta-depleted transplantation in children. Unique molecular identifiers tagged the TCRbeta library. MiXCR was run by TCRdb on the PCR reads, yielding one entry per CDR3 protein. The data contain a few hundred thousand distinct CDR3 sequences, 24% of them seen just once; the ten biggest clones take up about 5%. Sample: PBMCs, mostly from graft donor cells, taken 360 days after TCRalphabeta/CD19-depleted stem cell transplant. All receptors derive from a female patient aged 2-9 years who had a stem cell transplant for congenital amegakaryocytic thrombocytopenia, so the T cells may come from the graft donor.

The sample holds a few counts of this clonotype. The V gene is TRBV6-2 or TRBV6-3, the J gene TRBJ2-1, with 10 bases fitting TRBD1. This CDR3 region has 12 residues. V lost 4 bases to trimming and J lost 12 bases; unmatched junction nucleotides: 3. The germline gives CDR1 MNHEY, CDR2 SVGEGT. CDR3 loop: CASSWDRGGQFF. In nucleotides, the CDR3 is TGTGCCAGCAGTTGGGACAGGGGCGGGCAGTTCTTC.

There are a few counts of this clonotype. The chain has TRBV20-1 and TRBJ2-5, with 12 bases matching TRBD1. Germline trimming cut 5 bases from V and 2 bases from J; bases unmatched to any gene: 3. CDR1 is DFQATT, CDR2 SNEGSKA, per germline (reference sequence). This CDR3 is built from 14 residues. The CDR3 reads CSAWDRGPQETQYF. DNA of the CDR3: TGCAGTGCTTGGGACAGGGGGCCTCAAGAGACCCAGTACTTC.

This clonotype appeared many times. The rearrangement uses TRBV29-1 and TRBJ1-1, with 7 nucleotides matching TRBD1. Germline-derived CDR1 and CDR2 are SQVTM and ANQGSEA. V lost 7 bases and J lost 4; bases outside the gene matches: 9. This CDR3 has 13 amino acids. The CDR3 DNA is TGCAGCGGGAAACAGGGGAGGAGCACTGAAGCTTTCTTT. This sequence encodes CSGKQGRSTEAFF.

CDR3 nucleotide sequence: TGTGCCAGCAGTTACTCGACTAGCGGGGTCACAGATACGCAGTATTTT. Its translation is CASSYSTSGVTDTQYF. V gene TRBV6-5 combines with J gene TRBJ2-3; 11 nucleotides match TRBD2. J lost 2 bases, V lost 0 bases, and 1 base had no gene match. Germline V gives CDR1 MNHEY, CDR2 SVGAGI. The CDR3 has 16 residues.

The V and J genes are TRBV2 and TRBJ2-3, with D perhaps TRBD2 (6 bases). CDR3 length: 18 amino acids. Germline CDR1 is SNHLY and CDR2 is FYNNEI. V lost 0 bases and J lost 0, with 16 bases in between. CDR3 sequence reads: CASSEALQLGGSTDTQYF. The CDR3 DNA reads as TGTGCCAGCAGTGAAGCGCTTCAGTTGGGGGGAAGCACAGATACGCAGTATTTT.

This chain uses TRBV20-1 with TRBJ2-4, with 13 bases aligning to TRBD2. With V trimmed by 5 bases and J by 1 base, 17 bases remained unmatched. The CDR3 length is 20 residues. Germline-derived CDR1 and CDR2 are DFQATT and SNEGSKA (reference sequence). CDR3 sequence: CSAVFQSRLAGGGAKNIQYF. The CDR3 region has the DNA TGCAGTGCTGTCTTCCAATCTCGACTAGCGGGAGGTGGGGCCAAAAACATTCAGTACTTC.

The V and J genes are TRBV6-2 or TRBV6-3 and TRBJ1-1; TRBD1 matches 9 bases. The junction had 8 bases not matched to a gene; V was cut back by 8 bases and J by 10 bases. The CDR3 is made up of 12 amino acids. Germline values: CDR1 MNHEY, CDR2 SVGEGT. In DNA, the CDR3 is TGTGCCAGCGCGCGGACAGGGGAGGCAGCTTTCTTT. Translation: CASARTGEAAFF.

The table lists this clonotype with many counts. This chain connects TRBV29-1 to TRBJ1-1; unclear D gene. The CDR3 contains 12 residues. Germline V gene lookup returns CDR1 SQVTM and CDR2 ANQGSEA. Trimming removed 3 bases at V and 5 bases at J, with 10 bases between. In nucleotides, the CDR3 is TGCAGCGTTGATAAAGTGACAACTGAAGCTTTCTTT. This translates into CSVDKVTTEAFF.

The J gene is TRBJ2-5, the V gene TRBV7-7; tentative D call: TRBD2 (5 bases). Per the germline V gene, CDR1 is SSHAT and CDR2 is FNYEAQ (reference sequence). CDR3 length equals 13 residues. Trimming left V 2 bases short and J 7 bases short, with 11 bases between. For the CDR3, the DNA is TGTGCCAGCAGCTTAATGGCAGGAGGGACCCAGTACTTC. As protein: CASSLMAGGTQYF.

This clonotype has only a few counts. The chain links TRBV6-1 to TRBJ2-3; a weak D match, TRBD1 (5 bases). CDR3 length equals 14 residues. Per germline, CDR1 MNHNS and CDR2 SASEGT. Trimming cost V 1 base and J 5 bases, with 10 bases left between them. The CDR3 DNA reads as TGTGCCAGCAGTGAAGAGGGGTTGAGAGATACGCAGTATTTT. Translation gives CASSEEGLRDTQYF.

This clonotype was recorded a few times. The V gene is TRBV2, the J gene TRBJ2-5; 10 nucleotides match TRBD2. J lost 7 bases, V lost 8 bases, and 13 bases had no gene match. The CDR3 has 15 amino acids. Germline V gives CDR1 SNHLY, CDR2 FYNNEI. CDR3 sequence reads: CASLGGVLAGSTQYF. The CDR3 DNA follows: TGTGCCAGCTTGGGGGGGGTACTAGCGGGATCGACCCAGTACTTC.

V gene TRBV20-1 combines with J gene TRBJ2-7; 8 bases fit TRBD2. Germline assignment: CDR1 DFQATT and CDR2 SNEGSKA (reference sequence). This CDR3 is 13 amino acids long. Losses at the gene ends were 4 bases for V and 2 bases for J; bases not matched to a gene: 4. CDR3 amino acids: CSATRTSPYEQYF. CDR3 in DNA: TGCAGTGCTACACGGACTAGCCCCTACGAGCAGTACTTC.

For this clonotype: The CDR3 end shows no conserved phenylalanine or tryptophan, and so a read error is likely. This chain joins TRBV3-1 and TRBJ1-1; D is unresolved. Germline V gene lookup returns CDR1 LGHDT and CDR2 YNNKEL (reference sequence). The CDR3 loop spans 12 amino acids. The V end was cut by 0 bases, the J end by 8 bases, with 7 bases between. The DNA for the CDR3 is TGTGCCAGCAGCCAAGATACGGGGGAAGCTTTCTCT. It codes for CASSQDTGEAFS.

In this sample, this clonotype turned up many times. The chain has TRBV29-1 and TRBJ2-3, with 7 bases identical to TRBD2. The CDR3 is 13 residues long. Germline-derived CDR1 and CDR2 are SQVTM and ANQGSEA. V lost 5 bases, J lost 6 bases, and 8 bases stayed unmatched. CDR3 DNA: TGCAGCGTTTATCCGGGAGGCGGGGATACGCAGTATTTT. Amino acids: CSVYPGGGDTQYF.

V usage is TRBV5-1 and J usage is TRBJ2-7; D call uncertain. V dropped 5 bases and J dropped 5 bases, with 14 bases sitting between them. CDR1 and CDR2 from the germline V gene are SGHRS and YFSETQ. This CDR3 is built from 13 residues. CDR3 protein: CASRKNHRDEQYF. As DNA, the CDR3 is TGCGCCAGCAGGAAGAACCACAGAGACGAGCAGTACTTC. Looking up the rest from reference TRBV5-1 and TRBJ2-7 gives the full variable domain: KAGVTQTPRYLIKTRGQQVTLSCSPISGHRSVSWYQQTPGQGLQFLFEYFSETQRNKGNFPGRFSGRQFSNSRSEMNVSTLELGDSALYLCASRKNHRDEQYFGPGTRLTVT.

This chain connects TRBV6-1 to TRBJ2-6; no clear D. CDR3 size: 14 residues. V lost 6 bases and J lost 0, with 6 bases in between. The V gene's germline CDR1 is MNHNS and CDR2 SASEGT. The CDR3 coding sequence is TGTGCCAGCAGGACGTCCTCTGGGGCCAACGTCCTGACTTTC. Protein sequence: CASRTSSGANVLTF.

The chain has TRBV20-1 and TRBJ2-7, with 9 bases identical to TRBD2. Germline CDR1 is DFQATT and CDR2 is SNEGSKA (reference sequence). With V trimmed by 1 base and J by 3 bases, 7 bases remained unmatched. This CDR3 comprises 15 residues. The CDR3 nucleotides are TGCAGTGCTAGAGCCCCGCGGGGGGGTTTCTACGAGCAGTACTTC. The encoded protein is CSARAPRGGFYEQYF.

The chain joins TRBV2 to TRBJ2-7; no clear D gene. Germline loops: CDR1 SNHLY, CDR2 FYNNEI. CDR3 size: 16 residues. With 3 bases removed from V and 2 bases from J, the gap between germline ends came to 17 bases. CDR3 residues: CASSDWVTGGTYEQYF. The CDR3 coding sequence is TGTGCCAGCAGTGATTGGGTCACCGGTGGAACCTACGAGCAGTACTTC.

This rearrangement joins TRBV20-1 to TRBJ2-3; 7 nucleotides align to TRBD2. Germline CDR1 is DFQATT and CDR2 is SNEGSKA (reference sequence). J lost 4 bases, V lost 4 bases, and 11 bases had no gene match. This CDR3 region has 15 residues. The CDR3 nucleotides are TGCAGTGCTACATCACTAGCGCCGTCCGCAGATACGCAGTATTTT. This gives the protein CSATSLAPSADTQYF.

This clonotype has only a few counts. The genes are TRBV5-6 and TRBJ1-6; 11 bases match TRBD1. This CDR3 has 14 residues. The V segment lost 5 bases and the J segment 10 bases; nucleotides outside the gene matches: 5. Germline CDR1 SGHDT, CDR2 YYEEEE. This chain's CDR3 is CASSRTGGESPLHF. In nucleotides, the CDR3 is TGTGCCAGCAGTAGGACAGGGGGCGAATCACCCCTCCACTTT. The whole variable domain, remainder taken from reference TRBV5-6 and TRBJ1-6, is DAGVTQSPTHLIKTRGQQVTLRCSPKSGHDTVSWYQQALGQGPQFIFQYYEEEERQRGNFPDRFSGHQFPNYSSELNVNALLLGDSALYLCASSRTGGESPLHFGNGTRLTVT.

This chain links TRBV6-6 with TRBJ1-2; tentatively, D is TRBD1 (6 bases). In germline, CDR1 is MNHNY, CDR2 SVGAGI (reference sequence). The CDR3 extends over 13 amino acids. Trimming stripped 1 base from V and 10 bases from J, with 13 bases between. CDR3 sequence reads: CASSYWTAGDYTF. In nucleotides, the CDR3 is TGTGCCAGCAGTTACTGGACAGCGGGCGACTACACCTTC.

This clonotype was seen only a few times. The DNA of the CDR3 is TGTGCCAGCAGCTTCTATTATGGACAGGGAGATCAGCCCCAGCATTTT. Protein product: CASSFYYGQGDQPQHF. The V gene is TRBV7-2, the J gene TRBJ1-5, with 8 nucleotides matching TRBD1. Germline assignment: CDR1 SGHTA and CDR2 FQGNSA. The V and J ends lost 3 bases and 5 bases, in that order; junction bases with no gene match: 9. CDR3 length equals 16 residues.

This clonotype was seen only a few times. This chain links TRBV12-3 or TRBV12-4 with TRBJ1-5; D gene unclear. With 3 bases removed from V and 7 bases from J, the gap between germline ends came to 16 bases. The CDR3 contains 15 residues. CDR3 amino acids: CASSFGSSRKQPQHF. In DNA, the CDR3 is TGTGCCAGCAGTTTTGGGAGCTCGCGTAAACAGCCCCAGCATTTT.

This clonotype occurred many times. The chain couples TRBV6-2 or TRBV6-3 to TRBJ2-2; no clear D gene. The germline V gene encodes CDR1 MNHEY and CDR2 SVGEGT. The V gene lost 2 bases and the J gene lost 4 bases, with 8 bases spanning the gap. This CDR3 contains 14 residues. The CDR3 region has the DNA TGTGCCAGCAGTTACGTGGCAGCCACCGGGGAGCTGTTTTTT. Its translation: CASSYVAATGELFF.

The V call is TRBV20-1, the J call TRBJ2-5; no definite D call. V shed 0 bases and J shed 4 bases, with 15 bases lying between them. CDR3 length: 15 residues. The V gene's germline CDR1 is DFQATT and CDR2 SNEGSKA (reference sequence). The CDR3 is CSARDESRSTETQYF. The CDR3 nucleotides read TGCAGTGCTAGAGATGAGAGTCGTAGCACAGAGACCCAGTACTTC.

As for this clonotype: One base away lies a much larger clone, so this may be a sequencing read error. The chain combines TRBV5-6 with TRBJ2-3; D gene ambiguous. This CDR3 comprises 14 residues. Trimming stripped 1 base from V and 2 bases from J, with 8 bases between. Per germline, CDR1 SGHDT and CDR2 YYEEEE. In DNA form, the CDR3 reads TGTGCCAGCAGCTTGCCGCGAGACACAGATACGCAGTATTTT. Protein sequence: CASSLPRDTDTQYF. Variable domain in full (rest from reference TRBV5-6 and TRBJ2-3): DAGVTQSPTHLIKTRGQQVTLRCSPKSGHDTVSWYQQALGQGPQFIFQYYEEEERQRGNFPDRFSGHQFPNYSSELNVNALLLGDSALYLCASSLPRDTDTQYFGPGTRLTVL.

This clonotype was picked up a small number of times. The V call is TRBV12-3 or TRBV12-4, the J call TRBJ1-2; D perhaps matches TRBD1 (6 bases). The CDR3 is 14 amino acids. The V gene lost 6 bases and the J gene lost 3 bases, with 14 bases spanning the gap. The CDR3 sequence: CASRSTGSDYGYTF. The CDR3 DNA is TGTGCCAGCAGATCCACAGGGAGTGACTATGGCTACACCTTC.

This clonotype turned up a few times. V gene TRBV20-1 combines with J gene TRBJ2-3, with 9 bases identical to TRBD2. Trimming removed 4 bases from V and 5 bases from J; junction bases left unmatched: 4. The CDR3 is 13 amino acids. Germline V gives CDR1 DFQATT, CDR2 SNEGSKA (reference sequence). The CDR3 loop reads CSANGLAKDTQYF. The CDR3 DNA is TGCAGTGCTAACGGACTAGCGAAAGATACGCAGTATTTT.

CDR3 coding DNA: TGTGCCATCAGTGAGTCGGTTGGAGGGACAGGGTTCTACGAGCAGTACTTC. This gives the protein CAISESVGGTGFYEQYF. V usage is TRBV10-3 and J usage is TRBJ2-7; 9 nucleotides agree with TRBD1. The V gene end was trimmed by 0 bases and the J gene end by 3 bases; junction bases not matched to a gene: 9. The CDR3 contains 17 residues. Per the germline V gene, CDR1 is ENHRY and CDR2 is SYGVKD.

This clonotype was observed a few times. CDR3 loop: CASSRVGERTDTQYF. CDR3 DNA: TGTGCCAGCAGCCGGGTGGGGGAACGCACAGATACGCAGTATTTT. The chain employs TRBV7-9 and TRBJ2-3; D may correspond to TRBD1 or TRBD2 (5 bases each). The CDR3 totals 15 residues. CDR1 and CDR2 from the germline V gene are SEHNR and FQNEAQ (reference sequence). Trimming removed 5 bases from V and 1 base from J, with 13 bases in between.

There are a few counts of this clonotype. The chain employs TRBV6-2 or TRBV6-3 and TRBJ2-3; 11 positions agree with TRBD2. Germline-derived CDR1 and CDR2 are MNHEY and SVGEGT. J gave up 5 bases and V 5 bases, and 3 bases lay outside the gene matches. The CDR3 totals 14 residues. The CDR3 sequence is CASSTLAGGDTQYF. The DNA for the CDR3 is TGTGCCAGCAGTACGCTAGCGGGGGGAGATACGCAGTATTTT.

This clonotype has a handful of counts. CDR3 DNA: TGTGCCAGCAGCTTACGATCTCCTGGAAACACCATATATTTT. Translation: CASSLRSPGNTIYF. The chain is built from TRBV7-2 and TRBJ1-3; D uncertain. Germline CDR1 is SGHTA and CDR2 is FQGNSA. The CDR3 contains 14 residues. The V end was cut by 2 bases, the J end by 2 bases, with 7 bases between.